This T cell receptor beta chain was identified in a study of blood T cell repertoires in COVID-19. Across the whole study: Researchers got acute and convalescent COVID-19 samples from the United States, Italy and Spain. PBMCs, B-cell-depleted T cells, or T cells provided the cDNA or gDNA that made up the material.

Authors' methods: Estimates of nucleated cell counts were drawn from the amplification of reference gene primers. Sequencing used immunoSEQ multiplex PCR; TCRdb keeps in-frame clones, though not all of them. D and trimming come from the DNA, and the V and J calls and clone size come from that table. The data contain 100,000 to 120,000 clones, roughly 85% of them singletons. This CDR3 is 16 amino acids long. The chain joins TRBV21-1 to TRBJ2-5; TRBD1, the table's D call, lacks a check against the DNA. TRBV21-1 is a pseudogene locus. This TCR was sampled from a woman older than 75 with active or convalescent COVID-19. The sample comprised peripheral blood. The CDR3 DNA is TGTGCCAGCAGCATCCTAGAGACAGCGAACCAAGAGACCCAGTACTTC. This sequence encodes CASSILETANQETQYF.